Described below is a single T cell receptor (beta chain) sequence and its context. Its antigen is unidentified. RNA transcripts served as the template for amplifying TCR beta CDR3 regions. Using the HTBI primer set, a first-round RT-PCR was run on the TCR CDR3. A single record per CDR3 protein comes from TCRdb applying MiXCR to the multiplex PCR reads. The repertoire has about 160,000 distinct CDR3 sequences, over 7.5% of them found once; the top ten carry 22%. The source of the sample is a study of T cells in Graves' hyperthyroidism and ophthalmopathy. Overall study findings and caveats: Most thyroid clonotypes expanded above 0.001 were also detected in blood.

Thyroid ultrasound and orbital computed tomography, with clinical symptoms and serum thyroxine and TRAb, informed diagnoses. Progressors' blood was drawn at hyperthyroidism diagnosis, before ophthalmopathy symptoms. Germline V gives CDR1 SGHTA, CDR2 FQGTGA. The CDR3 totals 15 residues. V lost 2 bases and J lost 7; bases outside the gene matches: 8. The source material was blood. This clonotype was sampled from a woman under 30 with Graves' hyperthyroidism that later progressed to Graves' ophthalmopathy. The rearrangement uses TRBV7-3 and TRBJ2-1; 7 nucleotides match TRBD2. This chain's CDR3 is CASSLLAGDENEQFF. As DNA, the CDR3 is TGTGCCAGCAGCTTACTGGCGGGAGATGAGAATGAGCAGTTCTTC.